The 22 T cell receptor beta chains in this list originate from one sample, sequenced in a study of cytomegalovirus exposure and HLA in healthy donors (dated 2017 in TCRdb). The method was the immunoSEQ multiplex PCR assay. A mixture of 60 forward primers for TCR Vbeta segments and 13 reverse primers for TCR Jbeta segments was used in the multiplex PCR. TCRdb holds this immuneACCESS table with in-frame rearrangements only. Some clones are missing; in checked studies, unresolved V genes explain under half, and the rest has no known cause. The sample has 150,000 or so clones on record, 76% of them singletons. About 3.1% of the sample comes from the top ten. The sample comprised PBMCs. The receptors were gathered from a male donor in good health and CMV-seronegative.

This sequence joins TRBV7-9 and TRBJ2-1; a possible D gene is TRBD2 (6 bases). Germline V gene data show CDR1 as SEHNR and CDR2 as FQNEAQ (reference sequence). This CDR3 spans 12 amino acids. V was trimmed by 9 bases and J by 4 bases, leaving 10 bases between them. CDR3 DNA: TGTGCCAGGGGGGGTAGTTACAATGAGCAGTTCTTC. Its translation: CARGGSYNEQFF.

The J gene is TRBJ2-2, the V gene TRBV2, with D tentatively TRBD1 (5 bases). CDR1 is SNHLY and CDR2 is FYNNEI in the germline V gene. V was shortened by 8 bases and J by 0 bases, with 13 bases between the two germline ends. This CDR3 contains 15 residues. The CDR3 DNA reads TGTGCCAGCCTCTGGGGCACGGCGAACACCGGGGAGCTGTTTTTT. Encoded protein: CASLWGTANTGELFF. Full variable domain (missing parts from reference TRBV2 and TRBJ2-2): EPEVTQTPSHQVTQMGQEVILRCVPISNHLYFYWYRQILGQKVEFLVSFYNNEISEKSEIFDDQFSVERPDGSNFTLKIRSTKLEDSAMYFCASLWGTANTGELFFGEGSRLTVL.

This chain joins TRBV27 and TRBJ2-5; 8 nucleotides align to TRBD2. With the DNA end fitting TRBJ2-7 better, the J assignment may be wrong. The CDR3 has 15 residues. Germline CDR1 reads MNHEY; CDR2 reads SMNVEV (reference sequence). CDR3 amino acids: CASSYRRGDTYEQYF. The CDR3 bases are TGTGCCAGCAGTTATAGGCGGGGGGATACCTACGAGCAGTACTTC.

Worth noting for this clone: Germline is not matched at one junction end, which may reflect a read error. V usage is TRBV7-9 and J usage is TRBJ2-7; no clear D gene. CDR1 is SEHNR and CDR2 is FQNEAQ in the germline V gene (reference sequence). This CDR3 has 11 residues. The CDR3 nucleotides are TGTTCCAGCAGCTTCCGCGGCGAGCAGTACTTC. It encodes CSSSFRGEQYF.

As to this clone: The sample carries other DNA sequences with the same CDR3. The chain couples TRBV5-1 to TRBJ1-1; D might be TRBD1 (5 bases). CDR1 is SGHRS, CDR2 YFSETQ, per germline. The CDR3 contains 13 residues. Trimming stripped 4 bases from V and 4 bases from J, with 11 bases between. The CDR3 region has the DNA TGCGCCAGCAGCCTGGGGGAGGGCACTGAAGCTTTCTTT. It encodes CASSLGEGTEAFF.

The rearrangement links TRBV4-3 to TRBJ2-1, with D possibly matching TRBD2 (5 bases). CDR1 is LGHNA and CDR2 is YSLEER in the germline V gene. This CDR3 has 17 amino acids. The V and J ends lost 1 base and 3 bases respectively, with 16 bases between them. The CDR3 bases are TGCGCCAGCAGCCAAGCTTTACAGAGCGGACGCTACAATGAGCAGTTCTTC. This encodes CASSQALQSGRYNEQFF.

This chain joins TRBV13 and TRBJ2-5; 11 bases are a match to TRBD2. The CDR3 is made up of 17 amino acids. The ends lost 1 base at V and 3 bases at J; junction bases unmatched: 7. Germline values: CDR1 PRHDT, CDR2 FYEKMQ (reference sequence). Written as DNA, the CDR3 is TGTGCCAGCAGCTTAGTTGGACTAGCGGGTACAAAAGAGACCCAGTACTTC. Its translation: CASSLVGLAGTKETQYF.

V usage is TRBV7-8 and J usage is TRBJ2-1; TRBD2 matches at 10 bases. Unmatched junction bases numbered 6, after V lost 4 bases and J lost 15 bases. From germline, CDR1 is SGHVS and CDR2 FQNEAQ. This CDR3 has 12 residues. CDR3 DNA sequence: TGTGCCAGCAGCTCCTCAGCGGGAGGGGGGTTCTTC. Amino acid sequence: CASSSSAGGGFF. The full variable domain, completed using reference TRBV7-8 and TRBJ2-1, is GAGVSQSPRYKVAKRGQDVALRCDPISGHVSLFWYQQALGQGPEFLTYFQNEAQLDKSGLPSDRFFAERPEGSVSTLKIQRTQQEDSAVYLCASSSSAGGGFFGPGTRLTVL.

The sample holds a few counts of this clone. The chain recombines TRBV2 with TRBJ2-3; D uncertain. The V end was cut by 8 bases, the J end by 6 bases, with 9 bases between. CDR3 length: 11 residues. CDR1 is SNHLY and CDR2 is FYNNEI in the germline V gene. CDR3 sequence (DNA): TGTGCCAGCGCCCAGAGGGATACGCAGTATTTT. It codes for CASAQRDTQYF.

J is TRBJ2-7 and V is TRBV5-4; perhaps TRBD2 as D (6 bases). Trimming removed 2 bases from V and 5 bases from J, with 14 bases in between. CDR1 and CDR2 from the germline V gene are SGHNT and YYREEE (reference sequence). The CDR3 spans 14 residues. CDR3 sequence reads: CASSFAGTPHEQYF. The CDR3, as DNA: TGTGCCAGCAGCTTTGCGGGGACCCCCCACGAGCAGTACTTC.

The V and J genes are TRBV4-2 and TRBJ2-1, with 11 nucleotides matching TRBD2. Trimming removed 0 bases from V and 4 bases from J; junction bases left unmatched: 5. The CDR3 covers 17 residues. Germline-derived CDR1 and CDR2 are LGHNA and YNFKEQ. The CDR3 region is CASSQDTTSGEYNEQFF. In DNA, the CDR3 is TGTGCCAGCAGCCAAGATACGACTAGCGGGGAGTACAATGAGCAGTTCTTC.

This clone has only one observation. This rearrangement joins TRBV28 to TRBJ1-2; weak D call: TRBD1 (6 bases). V lost 2 bases and J 4 bases, leaving 11 bases between the germline ends. The CDR3 length is 14 residues. CDR1 and CDR2 (germline): MDHEN, SYDVKM. The CDR3 sequence: CASSLPGAAYGYTF. In DNA form, the CDR3 reads TGTGCCAGCAGTTTACCAGGGGCGGCCTATGGCTACACCTTC.

The V and J genes are TRBV7-2 and TRBJ2-5, with TRBD2 as a possible D gene (5 bases). Trimming cost V 0 bases and J 3 bases, with 8 bases left between them. The germline V gene has CDR1 SGHTA and CDR2 FQGNSA. The CDR3 runs 14 residues. DNA of the CDR3: TGTGCCAGCAGCTTAGCAGGACTTGAAGAGACCCAGTACTTC. It is translated as CASSLAGLEETQYF.

This clone showed up just a few times. The CDR3 region is CSVDAGSYEQYF. As DNA, the CDR3 is TGCAGCGTTGATGCGGGGTCCTACGAGCAGTACTTC. The rearrangement links TRBV29-1 to TRBJ2-7; D may be TRBD2 (6 bases). The CDR3 loop spans 12 amino acids. The V end lost 3 bases, the J end lost 1 base, and 7 bases lay between the germline ends. Per the germline V gene, CDR1 is SQVTM and CDR2 is ANQGSEA.

This chain connects TRBV27 to TRBJ2-7; 8 positions match TRBD2. Trimming cost V 2 bases and J 6 bases; bases outside gene matches: 6. The CDR3 length is 14 residues. CDR1 and CDR2 from the germline V gene are MNHEY and SMNVEV (reference sequence). CDR3: CASSLVAGGCEQYF. CDR3 nucleotide sequence: TGTGCCAGCAGTTTAGTGGCGGGAGGTTGCGAGCAGTACTTC.

The chain carries TRBV28 and TRBJ2-7; D may be TRBD1 (5 bases). The germline V gene encodes CDR1 MDHEN and CDR2 SYDVKM. Trimming took 5 bases from V and 4 from J, leaving 6 bases between them. CDR3 length equals 11 residues. Written as DNA, the CDR3 is TGTGCCAGCAGTCAGGGTTACGAGCAGTACTTC. Amino acids: CASSQGYEQYF.

This chain connects TRBV6-6 to TRBJ2-7; possibly TRBD2 for D (7 bases). Germline-derived CDR1 and CDR2 are MNHNY and SVGAGI (reference sequence). The CDR3 extends over 15 amino acids. Trimming left V 0 bases short and J 5 bases short, with 14 bases between. The CDR3 nucleotides are TGTGCCAGCAGTTACTCTACCGGAGGGGGGGACGAGCAGTACTTC. This sequence encodes CASSYSTGGGDEQYF.

This chain connects TRBV30 to TRBJ1-2; D might be TRBD1 (6 bases). The CDR3 spans 13 residues. V was pared by 5 bases and J by 6 bases, with 16 bases between. CDR1 and CDR2 from the germline V gene are GTSNPN and SVGIG (reference sequence). This CDR3 is CAWDWGGRNGYTF. CDR3 nucleotides: TGTGCCTGGGACTGGGGGGGGCGGAATGGCTACACCTTC.

As concerns this clone: Other nucleotide sequences from this sample produce the same CDR3. The chain uses TRBV19 and TRBJ1-3; TRBD1 agrees at 11 bases. Germline V gene sequence: CDR1 LNHDA, CDR2 SQIVND (reference sequence). With 2 bases clipped from V and 11 bases from J, the junction kept 5 bases outside the gene matches. This CDR3 has 14 residues. In DNA form, the CDR3 reads TGTGCCAGTAGTATAAGGGACAGGGGGAGCGCCATATATTTT. The encoded protein is CASSIRDRGSAIYF.

The V call is TRBV7-2, the J call TRBJ1-1, with no clear D. In germline, CDR1 is SGHTA, CDR2 FQGNSA. The CDR3 extends over 15 amino acids. V was trimmed by 5 bases and J by 3 bases, leaving 16 bases between them. Here the CDR3 DNA reads TGTGCCAGCAGCCCGATAAAAGTGGAGGACACTGAAGCTTTCTTT. Translation gives CASSPIKVEDTEAFF. The complete variable domain, with remaining parts taken from reference TRBV7-2 and TRBJ1-1, reads GAGVSQSPSNKVTEKGKDVELRCDPISGHTALYWYRQSLGQGLEFLIYFQGNSAPDKSGLPSDRFSAERTGGSVSTLTIQRTQQEDSAVYLCASSPIKVEDTEAFFGQGTRLTVV.

The chain carries TRBV27 and TRBJ2-6, with D tentatively TRBD1 (6 bases). The CDR3 spans 17 residues. CDR1 is MNHEY and CDR2 is SMNVEV in the germline V gene (reference sequence). The V end was cut by 5 bases, the J end by 0 bases, with 14 bases between. CDR3 sequence: CASSPRTARSGANVLTF. In DNA form, the CDR3 reads TGTGCCAGCAGTCCGAGGACAGCTCGCTCTGGGGCCAACGTCCTGACTTTC.

The chain employs TRBV27 and TRBJ2-1; unclear D gene. The CDR3 length is 16 residues. Trimming removed 10 bases at V and 0 bases at J, with 19 bases between. Germline assignment: CDR1 MNHEY and CDR2 SMNVEV (reference sequence). The CDR3 region is CATNSDPTGSYNEQFF. For the CDR3, the DNA is TGTGCCACCAATTCCGACCCCACGGGCTCCTACAATGAGCAGTTCTTC.